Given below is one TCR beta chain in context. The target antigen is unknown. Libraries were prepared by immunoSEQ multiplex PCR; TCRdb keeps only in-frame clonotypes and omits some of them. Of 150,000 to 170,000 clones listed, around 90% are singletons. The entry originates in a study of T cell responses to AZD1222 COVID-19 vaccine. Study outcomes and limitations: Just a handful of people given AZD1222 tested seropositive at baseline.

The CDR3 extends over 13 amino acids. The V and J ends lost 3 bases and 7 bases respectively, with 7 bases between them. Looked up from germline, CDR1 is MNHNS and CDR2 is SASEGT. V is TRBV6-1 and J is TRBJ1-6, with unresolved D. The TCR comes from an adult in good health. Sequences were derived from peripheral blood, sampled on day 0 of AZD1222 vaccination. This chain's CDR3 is CASSEERNSPLHF. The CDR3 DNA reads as TGTGCCAGCAGTGAGGAGAGAAATTCACCCCTCCACTTT.